A selection of T cell receptor beta chains follows, all from one sample in a study of graft-versus-host responses after intestinal transplantation. These receptors' targets are unknown. Method: immunoSEQ multiplex PCR; TCRdb's copy keeps in-frame clones and lacks some. The sample comprises some 92,000 clones, roughly 92% of which are singletons, and less than 0.4% rests with the top ten. Source: unstimulated CD4+ T cells sorted from spleen or lymph node cells, taken before intestinal transplant. These receptors originate from a human donor who received an intestinal transplant. Each CDR3 is given with its conserved first and last residue. A D gene is named only where the DNA matches it firmly.

.,TRBJ2-1,TRBV20-1,CSARVDIEQFF
.,TRBJ2-3,TRBV6-6,CASRSFYGSTDTQYF
.,TRBJ2-1,TRBV14,CASSQNPLYNEQFF
.,TRBJ2-6,TRBV2,CASSVPERASGANVLTF
.,TRBJ2-3,TRBV2,CASNAEVASTDTQYF
TRBD1,TRBJ1-3,TRBV6-5,CASSYRQQGWGNTIYF
TRBD2,TRBJ2-7,TRBV6-1,CASSLTSGYSYEQYF
.,TRBJ1-1,TRBV11-3,CASSQTGTNTEAFF
.,TRBJ1-2,TRBV7-3,CASSQNGEIQFHGYTF
.,TRBJ2-1,TRBV19,CASTLSGLGRNEQFF
.,TRBJ2-6,TRBV9,CASSGFFSGANVLTF
.,TRBJ2-2,TRBV5-1,CASSLAQGIGELFF
.,TRBJ1-1,TRBV10-1,CASRNQGGTEAFF
TRBD2,TRBJ2-3,TRBV10-2,CASTEAGGADTQYF
.,TRBJ1-1,TRBV6-6,CASSKRHENTEAFF
.,TRBJ1-5,TRBV30,CAWSRGVGNQPQHF
.,TRBJ1-2,TRBV11-1,CASSFAGHYGYTF
.,TRBJ2-2,TRBV30,CAWSVRQENTGELFF
.,TRBJ2-4,TRBV12-5,CASGGGDIQYF
TRBD2,TRBJ2-2,TRBV5-1,CASSLVSGSWELFF
TRBD2,TRBJ2-7,TRBV6-5,CASRLGLAGEQYF
TRBD1,TRBJ2-7,TRBV11-2,CASSLNRGHEQYF
TRBD2,TRBJ2-7,TRBV4-1,CASSPRTSGGPYEQYF
.,.,TRBV7-2,CASSALADSRFYEQYF
.,TRBJ2-5,TRBV7-3,CASSSTPGLQETQYF
.,TRBJ2-7,TRBV20-1,CSASRVREQYF
TRBD1,TRBJ1-4,TRBV6-5,CASSFLGGAEEKLFF
.,TRBJ1-1,TRBV18,CASSPQTGTAFF
.,TRBJ1-1,TRBV25-1,CASSETTALNTEAFF
.,TRBJ2-2,TRBV5-3,CARSGHPRPYTGELFF
.,TRBJ2-5,TRBV27,CASSLAYQETQYF
TRBD2,TRBJ2-1,TRBV5-1,CASSLVAGIYNEQFF
.,TRBJ2-7,TRBV2,CASSDREHILYEQYF
TRBD2,TRBJ2-1,TRBV5-1,CASSSNGLAGKGEQFF
.,TRBJ1-2,TRBV7-2,CASNLLYRGAGPYGYTF
TRBD2,.,TRBV27,CASSSLAATYEQYF
TRBD2,TRBJ2-3,TRBV7-2,CASSLAYSSGRSSTDTQYF
.,TRBJ1-2,TRBV6-1,CASSAGEAWGYTF
.,TRBJ1-2,TRBV14,CASSQERRTSGYTF
.,TRBJ2-5,TRBV5-8,CASSSGRRTSLETQYF
.,TRBJ1-2,TRBV9,CASSVGGGATTYGYTF
TRBD1,TRBJ1-2,TRBV2,CARHTGGALGGYTF
.,TRBJ2-7,TRBV6-1,CASGEEGLIYEQYF
TRBD2,TRBJ2-1,TRBV29-1,CSVDNGRSSYNEQFF
.,TRBJ1-2,TRBV4-1,CASSLVPSGDPGYGYTF
.,TRBJ1-3,TRBV19,CASNLQSSGNTIYF
.,TRBJ2-2,TRBV20-1,CSAPHGGELFF
.,TRBJ2-5,TRBV14,CASSGSGIETQYF